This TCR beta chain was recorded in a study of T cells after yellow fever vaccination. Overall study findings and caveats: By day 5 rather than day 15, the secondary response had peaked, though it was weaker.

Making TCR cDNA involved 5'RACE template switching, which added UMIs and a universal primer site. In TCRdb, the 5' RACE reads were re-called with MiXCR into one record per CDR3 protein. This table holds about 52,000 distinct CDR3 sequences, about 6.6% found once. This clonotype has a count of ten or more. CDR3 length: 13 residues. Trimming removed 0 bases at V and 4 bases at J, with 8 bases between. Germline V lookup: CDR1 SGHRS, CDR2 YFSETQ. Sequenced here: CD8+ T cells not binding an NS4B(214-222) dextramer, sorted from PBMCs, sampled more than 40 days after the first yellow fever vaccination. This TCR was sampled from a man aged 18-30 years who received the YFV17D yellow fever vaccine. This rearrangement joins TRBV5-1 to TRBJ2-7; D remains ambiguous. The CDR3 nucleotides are TGCGCCAGCAGCTTGGCCCCGTCTTACGAGCAGTACTTC. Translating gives CASSLAPSYEQYF.